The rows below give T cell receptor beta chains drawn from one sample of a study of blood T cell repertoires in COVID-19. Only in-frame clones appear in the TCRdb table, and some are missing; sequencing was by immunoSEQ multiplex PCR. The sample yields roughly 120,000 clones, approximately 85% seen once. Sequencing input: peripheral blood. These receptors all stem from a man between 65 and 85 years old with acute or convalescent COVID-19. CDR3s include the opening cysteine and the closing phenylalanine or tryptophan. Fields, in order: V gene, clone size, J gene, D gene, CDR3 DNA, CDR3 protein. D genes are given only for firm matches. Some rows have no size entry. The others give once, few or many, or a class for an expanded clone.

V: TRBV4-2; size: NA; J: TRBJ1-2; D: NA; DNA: TGTGCCAGCAGCCAAGGAGGCCAGGGAGGTTCCTACGGCTACACCTTC; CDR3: CASSQGGQGGSYGYTF
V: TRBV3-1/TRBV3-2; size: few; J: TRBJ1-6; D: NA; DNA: TGTGCCAGCAGCCAAGATACCAGTGTAAATTCACCCCTCCACTTT; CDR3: CASSQDTSVNSPLHF
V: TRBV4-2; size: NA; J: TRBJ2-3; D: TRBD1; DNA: TGTGCCAGCAGCCAAGTCCGGACAGGGAGCACAGATACGCAGTATTTT; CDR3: CASSQVRTGSTDTQYF
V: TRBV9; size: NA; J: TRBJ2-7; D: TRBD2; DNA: TGTGCCAGCAGCGTAGCCGGGCGGGAGTTGAACGAGCAGTACTTC; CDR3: CASSVAGRELNEQYF
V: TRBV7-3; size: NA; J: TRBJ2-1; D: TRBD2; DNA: TGTGCCAGCAGCTCCGGGGGACTAGCGGGGAGGGATGAGCAGTTCTTC; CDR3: CASSSGGLAGRDEQFF
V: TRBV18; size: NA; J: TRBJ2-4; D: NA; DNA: TGTGCCAGCTCACCCCGTGGTGACAGACTCTCAGCCAAAAACATTCAGTACTTC; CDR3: CASSPRGDRLSAKNIQYF
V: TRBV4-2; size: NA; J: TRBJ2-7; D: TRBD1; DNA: TGTGCCAGCAGCCACCCCGGGACAGATAATTACGAGCAGTACTTC; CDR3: CASSHPGTDNYEQYF
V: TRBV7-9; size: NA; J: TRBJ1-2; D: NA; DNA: TGTGCCAGCAGCTTGGCGGGGGCAGCATATGGCTACACCTTC; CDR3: CASSLAGAAYGYTF
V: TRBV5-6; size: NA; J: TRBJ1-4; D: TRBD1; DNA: TGTGCCAGCAGCCCCGGACAGGGAGACGTAATGCGTGAAAAACTGTTTTTT; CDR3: CASSPGQGDVMREKLFF
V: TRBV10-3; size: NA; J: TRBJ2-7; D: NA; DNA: TGTGCCATCAGTGAATTCGGGGGGCTTAGCGAGCAGTACTTC; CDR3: CAISEFGGLSEQYF
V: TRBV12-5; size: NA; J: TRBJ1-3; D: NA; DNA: TGTGCTAGTGGAACTACAGGGTACTCTGGAAACACCATATATTTT; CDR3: CASGTTGYSGNTIYF
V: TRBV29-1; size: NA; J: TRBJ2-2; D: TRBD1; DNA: TGCAGCGCGGGGACAGACACCGGGGAGCTGTTTTTT; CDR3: CSAGTDTGELFF
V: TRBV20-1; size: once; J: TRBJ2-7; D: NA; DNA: TGCAGTGCTAGTAGTCAGGGCGGCGAGCAGTACTTC; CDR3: CSASSQGGEQYF
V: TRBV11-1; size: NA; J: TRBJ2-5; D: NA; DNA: TGTGCCAGCCGGGGGTCCCAGACCCAGTACTTC; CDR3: CASRGSQTQYF
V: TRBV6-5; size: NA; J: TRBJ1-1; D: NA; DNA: TGTGCCAGCAGTTATATCGGGGGGACTGAAGCTTTCTTT; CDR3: CASSYIGGTEAFF
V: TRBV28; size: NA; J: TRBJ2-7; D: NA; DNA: TGTGCCAGCAGTTTTGGGGGGTCATACGAGCAGTACTTC; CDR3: CASSFGGSYEQYF
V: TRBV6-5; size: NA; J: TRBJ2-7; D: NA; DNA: TGTGCCAGCAGTTACTCAGGATCCGGGACTGCTACTTTTTCGTACTTC; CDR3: CASSYSGSGTATFSYF
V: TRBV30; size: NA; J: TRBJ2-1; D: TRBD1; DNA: TGTGCCTGGAACGGGGGACAGGGGGCCTACAATGAGCAGTTCTTC; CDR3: CAWNGGQGAYNEQFF
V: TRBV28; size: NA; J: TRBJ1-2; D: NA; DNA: TGTGCCAGCAGTTTAGGTGCCAGGGATAGGGGTGGCTACACCTTC; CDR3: CASSLGARDRGGYTF
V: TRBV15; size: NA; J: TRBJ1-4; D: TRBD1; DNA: TGTGCCACCAGCAGTCCGCTGGGACAGTCCTTTGGAAAACTGTTTTTT; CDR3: CATSSPLGQSFGKLFF
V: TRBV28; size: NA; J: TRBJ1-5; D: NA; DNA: TGTGCCAGCAGTTTTACCGGGGGTTATCAGCCCCAGCATTTT; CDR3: CASSFTGGYQPQHF
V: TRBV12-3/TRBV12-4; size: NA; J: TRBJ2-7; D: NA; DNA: TGTGCCAGCAGTTTATTAGCTGCCTCCGAGCAGTACTTC; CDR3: CASSLLAASEQYF
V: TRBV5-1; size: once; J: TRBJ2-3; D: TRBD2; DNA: TGCGCCAGCAGCCCCCAGGCTAGCGGGGGGCTCACAGATACGCAGTATTTT; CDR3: CASSPQASGGLTDTQYF
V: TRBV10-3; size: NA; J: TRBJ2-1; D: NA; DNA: TGTGCCATCAGTGAGAGGACGGGGTCCTACAATGAGCAGTTCTTC; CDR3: CAISERTGSYNEQFF
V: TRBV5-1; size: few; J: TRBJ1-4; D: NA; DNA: TGCGCCAGCAGCTTGGTTCCGGTCGCTAATGAAAAACTGTTTTTT; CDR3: CASSLVPVANEKLFF
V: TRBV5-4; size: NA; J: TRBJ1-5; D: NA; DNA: TGTGCCAGCAGCTTGGGGGCAAGTCAGCCCCAGCATTTT; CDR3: CASSLGASQPQHF
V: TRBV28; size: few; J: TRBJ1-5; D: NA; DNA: TGTGCCAGCAGTAACAGGCTCGGTAGCAATCAGCCCCAGCATTTT; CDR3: CASSNRLGSNQPQHF
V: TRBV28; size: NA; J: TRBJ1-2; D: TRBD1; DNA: TGTGCCAGCACTCTCCCGGGACAGTACTATGGCTACACCTTC; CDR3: CASTLPGQYYGYTF
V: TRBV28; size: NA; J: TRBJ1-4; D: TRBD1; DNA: TGTGCCAGCAGTTTATGGGGACAGGGGTCTGAAAAACTGTTTTTT; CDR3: CASSLWGQGSEKLFF
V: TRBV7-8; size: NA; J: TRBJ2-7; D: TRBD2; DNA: TGTGCCAGCAGCCCCAGACTAGCGGGAGGCTCCTACGAGCAGTACTTC; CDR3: CASSPRLAGGSYEQYF
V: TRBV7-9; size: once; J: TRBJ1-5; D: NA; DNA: TGTGCCAGCAGTCAACAGGGTCAGCCCCAGCATTTT; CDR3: CASSQQGQPQHF
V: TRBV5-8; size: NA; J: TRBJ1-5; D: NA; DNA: TGTGCCAGCAGCTGGTCGGGGGATAGCAATCAGCCCCAGCATTTT; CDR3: CASSWSGDSNQPQHF
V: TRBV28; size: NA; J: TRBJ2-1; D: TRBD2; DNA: TGTGCCAGCAGTACCACCCTAGCGGGAGTCTGGAATGAGCAGTTCTTC; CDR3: CASSTTLAGVWNEQFF
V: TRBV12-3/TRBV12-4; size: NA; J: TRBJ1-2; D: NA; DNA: TGTGCCAGCACCCCAGGGGCTGGCTATGGCTACACCTTC; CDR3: CASTPGAGYGYTF
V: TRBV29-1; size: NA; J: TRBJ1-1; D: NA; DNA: TGCAGCGGGACAGCTATCAGGGCGAACACTGAAGCTTTCTTT; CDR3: CSGTAIRANTEAFF
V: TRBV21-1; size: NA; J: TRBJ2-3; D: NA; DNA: TGTGCCAGCAGCAAAGCTCTGGCGGGAGGATGGACAGATACGCAGTATTTT; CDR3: CASSKALAGGWTDTQYF
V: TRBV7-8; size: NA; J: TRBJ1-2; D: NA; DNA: TGTGCCAGCAGCTTAGTTCTCAGGGCAGACTATGGCTACACCTTC; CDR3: CASSLVLRADYGYTF
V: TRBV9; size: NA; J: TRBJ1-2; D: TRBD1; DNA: TGTGCCAGCAGCGTTCTTCAGGGGGTACGCTACACCTTC; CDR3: CASSVLQGVRYTF
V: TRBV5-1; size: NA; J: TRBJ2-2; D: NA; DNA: TGCGCCAGCAGCTCCGGACAAAACACCGGGGAGCTGTTTTTT; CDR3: CASSSGQNTGELFF
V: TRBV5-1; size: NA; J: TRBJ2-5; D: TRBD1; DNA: TGCGCCAGCAGCCGGGACAGGCCCACTCAAGAGACCCAGTACTTC; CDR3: CASSRDRPTQETQYF
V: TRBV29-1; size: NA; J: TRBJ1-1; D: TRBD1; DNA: TGCAGCGTTGGACAGGGGCCCCGGAACACTGAAGCTTTCTTT; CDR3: CSVGQGPRNTEAFF
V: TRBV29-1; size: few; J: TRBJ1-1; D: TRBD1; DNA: TGCAGCGTCCGACAGGGTCGAACCACTGAAGCTTTCTTT; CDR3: CSVRQGRTTEAFF
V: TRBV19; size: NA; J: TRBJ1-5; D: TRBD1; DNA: TGTGCCAGTAGCCGATATGGAACGGGACAGGGCGATCAGCCCCAGCATTTT; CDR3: CASSRYGTGQGDQPQHF
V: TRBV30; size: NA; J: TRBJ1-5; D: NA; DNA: TGTGCCTGGAGTGAGGAGGGGCCCCAGCATTTT; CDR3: CAWSEEGPQHF
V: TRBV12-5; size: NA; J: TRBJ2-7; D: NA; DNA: TGTGCTAGTGGTCGGAGAGAAAGCTCCTACGAGCAGTACTTC; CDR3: CASGRRESSYEQYF
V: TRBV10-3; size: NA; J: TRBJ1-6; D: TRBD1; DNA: TGTGCCATCAGGGAGACAGGGGATAATTCACCCCTCCACTTT; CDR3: CAIRETGDNSPLHF
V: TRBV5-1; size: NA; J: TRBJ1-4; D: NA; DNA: TGCGCCAGCAGCTTGGGTACAGCTAATGAAAAACTGTTTTTT; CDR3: CASSLGTANEKLFF
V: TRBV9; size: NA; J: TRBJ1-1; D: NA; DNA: TGTGCCAGCACTGAGGGTACGGACACTGAAGCTTTCTTT; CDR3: CASTEGTDTEAFF
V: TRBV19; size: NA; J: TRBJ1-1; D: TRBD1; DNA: TGTGCCAGTAGTCGGGGGACAGGGGCGGGCACTGAAGCTTTCTTT; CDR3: CASSRGTGAGTEAFF
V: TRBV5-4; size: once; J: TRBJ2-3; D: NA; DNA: TGTGCCAGCAGCTATAGCAGCGTCGGCACAGATACGCAGTATTTT; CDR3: CASSYSSVGTDTQYF
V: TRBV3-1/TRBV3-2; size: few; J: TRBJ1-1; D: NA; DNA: TGTGCCAGCAGTCAAGTGGGGGGAGGCACTGAAGCTTTCTTT; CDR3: CASSQVGGGTEAFF
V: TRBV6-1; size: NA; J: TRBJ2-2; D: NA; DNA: TGTGCCAGCAGTGAACCCTCAGGGCTCACCGGGGAGCTGTTTTTT; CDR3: CASSEPSGLTGELFF
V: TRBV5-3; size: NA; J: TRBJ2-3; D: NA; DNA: TGTGCCAGAGGGGGCCAGGGGATTCGCACAGATACGCAGTATTTT; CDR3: CARGGQGIRTDTQYF
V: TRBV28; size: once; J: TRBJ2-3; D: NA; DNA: TGTGCCAGCACTACGTCCGATACGCAGTATTTT; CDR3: CASTTSDTQYF
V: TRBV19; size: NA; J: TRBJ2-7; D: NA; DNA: TGTGCCAGTAGTATAGCCCCGACAGCGTTCTACGAGCAGTACTTC; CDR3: CASSIAPTAFYEQYF